The 7 T cell receptor beta chains in this list originate from one sample, sequenced in a study of blood T cell repertoires in COVID-19. Assay: immunoSEQ multiplex PCR; the TCRdb copy retains only in-frame clones and omits some. In the table there are some 100,000 clones, approximately 78% of which are singletons. Sequencing was performed on peripheral blood. These receptors were taken from a man aged 50 to 59 with active or convalescent COVID-19.

This sequence joins TRBV18 and TRBJ2-1, with 7 bases lining up with TRBD1. The trim removed 4 bases at V and 3 bases at J, leaving 3 bases unmatched. CDR1 is KGHSH, CDR2 LQKENI, per germline. The CDR3 has 14 amino acids. The CDR3 region is CASSRDSLYNEQFF. The CDR3 DNA is TGTGCCAGCTCACGGGACAGCCTCTACAATGAGCAGTTCTTC.

This chain uses TRBV2 with TRBJ1-5, with 12 bases aligning to TRBD1. In germline, CDR1 is SNHLY, CDR2 FYNNEI. CDR3 length: 15 residues. J lost 6 bases, V lost 6 bases, and 6 bases had no gene match. CDR3 nucleotide sequence: TGTGCCAGCAGGGCCGGGACAGGGGGCGGTCAGCCCCAGCATTTT. It yields the protein CASRAGTGGGQPQHF.

The V and J genes are TRBV5-6 and TRBJ1-4, with 9 positions matching TRBD1. Germline CDR1 is SGHDT and CDR2 is YYEEEE. This CDR3 spans 16 amino acids. V lost 3 bases and J lost 7; bases outside the gene matches: 10. The CDR3 DNA reads TGTGCCAGCAGCTACGCGACCGGGACAGGGAGTGAAAAACTGTTTTTT. Encoded protein: CASSYATGTGSEKLFF.

The rearrangement uses TRBV6-1 and TRBJ1-4, with 7 positions matching TRBD1. The CDR3 runs to 14 residues. The J segment lost 4 bases and the V segment lost 1 base, leaving 0 bases of the junction unmatched. Germline CDR1 MNHNS, CDR2 SASEGT. The CDR3 loop is CASSEGQGNEKLFF. CDR3 nucleotides: TGTGCCAGCAGTGAAGGACAGGGTAATGAAAAACTGTTTTTT.

DNA for the CDR3: TGTGCCAGTAGTACCCAGACTAGCACAGATACGCAGTATTTT. Translation: CASSTQTSTDTQYF. The chain has TRBV19 and TRBJ2-3, with D hard to call. V shed 4 bases and J shed 0 bases, with 8 bases lying between them. The CDR3 runs to 14 residues. The germline gives CDR1 LNHDA, CDR2 SQIVND (reference sequence).

This chain connects TRBV7-8 to TRBJ2-5; a weak D match, TRBD1 (6 bases). The CDR3 is 14 residues long. Germline-derived CDR1 and CDR2 are SGHVS and FQNEAQ. Trimming shortened V by 4 bases and J by 4 bases, and 13 bases separated the two germline ends. DNA of the CDR3: TGTGCCAGCAGCTCCACAAGAGGGGGAGAGACCCAGTACTTC. The encoded protein is CASSSTRGGETQYF.

V usage is TRBV28 and J usage is TRBJ2-1; tentatively, D is TRBD1 (6 bases). The CDR3 length is 17 residues. V shed 6 bases and J shed 1 base, with 19 bases lying between them. Germline-derived CDR1 and CDR2 are MDHEN and SYDVKM. The CDR3 nucleotides are TGTGCCAGCAGCTCCCAGGGGAACGCAGTTTCCTACAATGAGCAGTTCTTC. It yields the protein CASSSQGNAVSYNEQFF.